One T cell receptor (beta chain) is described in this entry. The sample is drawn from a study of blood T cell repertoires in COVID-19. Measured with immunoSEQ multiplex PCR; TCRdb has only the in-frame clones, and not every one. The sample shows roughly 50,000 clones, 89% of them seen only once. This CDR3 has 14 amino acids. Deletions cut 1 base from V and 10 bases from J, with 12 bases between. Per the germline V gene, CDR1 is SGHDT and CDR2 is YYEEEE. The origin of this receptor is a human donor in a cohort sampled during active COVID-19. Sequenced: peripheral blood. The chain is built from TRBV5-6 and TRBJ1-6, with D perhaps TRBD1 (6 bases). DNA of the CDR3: TGTGCCAGCAGCTTGAACAGGGTTAGATCACCCCTCCACTTT. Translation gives CASSLNRVRSPLHF.